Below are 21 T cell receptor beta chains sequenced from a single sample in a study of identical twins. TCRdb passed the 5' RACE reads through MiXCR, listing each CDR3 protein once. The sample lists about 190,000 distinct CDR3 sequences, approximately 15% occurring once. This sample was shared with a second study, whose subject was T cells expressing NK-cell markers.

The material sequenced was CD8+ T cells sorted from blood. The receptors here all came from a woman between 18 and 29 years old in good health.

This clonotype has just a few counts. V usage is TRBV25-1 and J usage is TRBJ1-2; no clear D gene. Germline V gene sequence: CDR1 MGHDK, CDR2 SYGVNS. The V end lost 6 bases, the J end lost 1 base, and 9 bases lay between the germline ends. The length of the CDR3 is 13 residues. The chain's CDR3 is CASSLDINYGYTF. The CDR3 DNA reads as TGTGCCAGCAGCCTAGACATTAACTATGGCTACACCTTC.

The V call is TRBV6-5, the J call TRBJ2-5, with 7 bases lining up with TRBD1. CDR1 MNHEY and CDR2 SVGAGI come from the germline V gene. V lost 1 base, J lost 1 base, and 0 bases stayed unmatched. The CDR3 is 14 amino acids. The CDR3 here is CASSYWDSQETQYF. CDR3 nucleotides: TGTGCCAGCAGTTACTGGGACAGCCAAGAGACCCAGTACTTC.

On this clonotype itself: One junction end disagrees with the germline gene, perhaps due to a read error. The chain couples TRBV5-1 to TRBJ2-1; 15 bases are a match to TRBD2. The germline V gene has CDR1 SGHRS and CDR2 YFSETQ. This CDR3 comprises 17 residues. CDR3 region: CAGSSRTSGGALDEQFF. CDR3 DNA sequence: TGCGCCGGCAGCTCTCGGACTAGCGGGGGGGCCCTCGATGAGCAGTTCTTC.

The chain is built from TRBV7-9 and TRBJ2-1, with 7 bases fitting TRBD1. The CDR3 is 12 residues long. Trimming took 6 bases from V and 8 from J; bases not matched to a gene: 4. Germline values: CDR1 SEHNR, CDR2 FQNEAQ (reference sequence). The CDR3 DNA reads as TGTGCCAGCAGGCGACAGGGCGATGAGCAGTTCTTC. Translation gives CASRRQGDEQFF. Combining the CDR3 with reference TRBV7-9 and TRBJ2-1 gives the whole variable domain DTGVSQNPRHKITKRGQNVTFRCDPISEHNRLYWYRQTLGQGPEFLTYFQNEAQLEKSRLLSDRFSAERPKGSFSTLEIQRTEQGDSAMYLCASRRQGDEQFFGPGTRLTVL.

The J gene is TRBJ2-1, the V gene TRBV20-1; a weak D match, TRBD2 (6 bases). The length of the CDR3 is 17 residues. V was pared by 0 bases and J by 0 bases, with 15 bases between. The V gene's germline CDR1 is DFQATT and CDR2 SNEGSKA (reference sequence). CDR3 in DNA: TGCAGTGCTAGAGATGTCAGGCGGGACCTCTCCTACAATGAGCAGTTCTTC. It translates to CSARDVRRDLSYNEQFF.

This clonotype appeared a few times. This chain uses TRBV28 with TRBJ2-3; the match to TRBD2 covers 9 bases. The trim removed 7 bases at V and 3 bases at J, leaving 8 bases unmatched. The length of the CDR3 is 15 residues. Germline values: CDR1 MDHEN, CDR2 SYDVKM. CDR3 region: CASTLGSGRTDTQYF. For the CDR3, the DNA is TGTGCCAGCACCTTGGGGAGCGGGAGGACAGATACGCAGTATTTT. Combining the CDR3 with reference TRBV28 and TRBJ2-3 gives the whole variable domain DVKVTQSSRYLVKRTGEKVFLECVQDMDHENMFWYRQDPGLGLRLIYFSYDVKMKEKGDIPEGYSVSREKKERFSLILESASTNQTSMYLCASTLGSGRTDTQYFGPGTRLTVL.

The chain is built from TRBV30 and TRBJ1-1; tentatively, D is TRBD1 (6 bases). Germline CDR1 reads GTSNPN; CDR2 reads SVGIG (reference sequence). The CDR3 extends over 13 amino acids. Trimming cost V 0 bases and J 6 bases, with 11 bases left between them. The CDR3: CAWSVSQGPEAFF. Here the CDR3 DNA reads TGTGCCTGGAGTGTATCACAGGGCCCTGAAGCTTTCTTT.

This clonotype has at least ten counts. CDR3 residues: CAINGGAGYGYTF. The CDR3 region has the DNA TGTGCCATCAACGGTGGGGCGGGTTATGGCTACACCTTC. The J gene is TRBJ1-2, the V gene TRBV10-3; possible D gene TRBD1, 5 bases. Between the trimmed V and J ends, which lost 7 bases and 5 bases, there was a span of 14 bases. The CDR3 totals 13 residues. The germline V gene has CDR1 ENHRY and CDR2 SYGVKD.

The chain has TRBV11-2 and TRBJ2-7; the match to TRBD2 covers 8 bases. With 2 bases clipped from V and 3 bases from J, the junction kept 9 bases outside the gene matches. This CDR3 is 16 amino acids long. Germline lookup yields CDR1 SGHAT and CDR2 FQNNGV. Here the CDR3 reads CASSLRGGAEYYEQYF. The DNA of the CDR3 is TGTGCCAGCAGCTTACGGGGGGGAGCAGAATACTACGAGCAGTACTTC.

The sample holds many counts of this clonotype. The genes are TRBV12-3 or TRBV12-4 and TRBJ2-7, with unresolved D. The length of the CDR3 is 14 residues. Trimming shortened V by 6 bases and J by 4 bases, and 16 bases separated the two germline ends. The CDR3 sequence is CASSPPSHGYEQYF. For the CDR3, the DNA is TGTGCCAGCAGCCCCCCCAGCCACGGGTACGAGCAGTACTTC.

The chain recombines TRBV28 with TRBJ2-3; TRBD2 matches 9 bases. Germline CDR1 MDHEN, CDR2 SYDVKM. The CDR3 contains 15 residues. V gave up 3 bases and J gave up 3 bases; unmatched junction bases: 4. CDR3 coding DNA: TGTGCCAGCAGTTTTTGGCTAGCGGGGACAGATACGCAGTATTTT. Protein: CASSFWLAGTDTQYF.

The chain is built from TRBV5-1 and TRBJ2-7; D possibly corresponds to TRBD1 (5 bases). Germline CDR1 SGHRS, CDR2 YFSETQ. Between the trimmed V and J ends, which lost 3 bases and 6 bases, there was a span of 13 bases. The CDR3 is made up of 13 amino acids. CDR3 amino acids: CASSYRQSSEQYF. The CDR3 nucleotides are TGCGCCAGCAGCTACCGACAGTCGTCCGAGCAGTACTTC.

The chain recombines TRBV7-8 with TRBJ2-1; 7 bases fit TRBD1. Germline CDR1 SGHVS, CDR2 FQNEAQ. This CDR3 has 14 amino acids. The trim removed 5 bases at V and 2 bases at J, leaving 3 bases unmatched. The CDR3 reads CASSQTGTYNEQFF. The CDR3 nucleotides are TGTGCCAGCAGCCAGACAGGGACCTACAATGAGCAGTTCTTC.

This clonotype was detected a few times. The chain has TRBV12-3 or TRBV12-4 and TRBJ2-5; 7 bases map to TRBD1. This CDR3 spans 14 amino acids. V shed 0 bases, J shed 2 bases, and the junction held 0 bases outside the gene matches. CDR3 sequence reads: CASSLAGQQETQYF. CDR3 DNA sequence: TGTGCCAGCAGTTTAGCGGGACAGCAAGAGACCCAGTACTTC.

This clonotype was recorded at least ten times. This CDR3 reads CSVELGRSYEQYF. For the CDR3, the DNA is TGCAGCGTTGAATTAGGACGCTCCTACGAGCAGTACTTC. V gene TRBV29-1 combines with J gene TRBJ2-7; D uncertain. The CDR3 is 13 amino acids. Trimming removed 2 bases at V and 0 bases at J, with 8 bases between. Germline V CDR1 and CDR2: SQVTM, ANQGSEA.

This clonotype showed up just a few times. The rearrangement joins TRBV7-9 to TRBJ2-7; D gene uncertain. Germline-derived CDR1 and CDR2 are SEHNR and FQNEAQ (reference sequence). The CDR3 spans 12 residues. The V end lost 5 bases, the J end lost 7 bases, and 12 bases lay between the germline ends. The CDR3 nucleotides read TGTGCCAGCAGCCCTATCCCCGGGGAGCAGTACTTC. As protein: CASSPIPGEQYF.

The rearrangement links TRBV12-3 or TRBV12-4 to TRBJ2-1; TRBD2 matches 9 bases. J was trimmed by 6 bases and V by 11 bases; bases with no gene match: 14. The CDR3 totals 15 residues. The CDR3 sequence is CACELAGSKTNEQFF. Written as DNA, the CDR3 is TGTGCCTGTGAACTAGCGGGTAGTAAGACCAATGAGCAGTTCTTC.

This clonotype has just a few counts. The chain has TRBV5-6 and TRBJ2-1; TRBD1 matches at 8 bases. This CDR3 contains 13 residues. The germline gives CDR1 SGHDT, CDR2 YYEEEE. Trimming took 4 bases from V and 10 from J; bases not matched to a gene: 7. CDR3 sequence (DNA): TGTGCCAGCAGCCTGCAGGGGGCTCGGGAGCAGTTCTTC. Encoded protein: CASSLQGAREQFF.

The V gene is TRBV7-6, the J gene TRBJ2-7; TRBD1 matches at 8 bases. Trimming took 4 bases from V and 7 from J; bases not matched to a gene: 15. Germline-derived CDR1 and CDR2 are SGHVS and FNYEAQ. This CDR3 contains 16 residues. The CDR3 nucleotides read TGTGCCAGCAGCTATGTCAAGCGGACAGGGTTAGGGGAGCAGTACTTC. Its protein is CASSYVKRTGLGEQYF.

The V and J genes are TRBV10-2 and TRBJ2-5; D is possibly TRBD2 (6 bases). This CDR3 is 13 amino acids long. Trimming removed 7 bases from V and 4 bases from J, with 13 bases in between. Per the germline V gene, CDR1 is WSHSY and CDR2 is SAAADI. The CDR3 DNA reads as TGCGCCAGCACCCCCGGGGGAAGAGAGACCCAGTACTTC. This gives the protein CASTPGGRETQYF.

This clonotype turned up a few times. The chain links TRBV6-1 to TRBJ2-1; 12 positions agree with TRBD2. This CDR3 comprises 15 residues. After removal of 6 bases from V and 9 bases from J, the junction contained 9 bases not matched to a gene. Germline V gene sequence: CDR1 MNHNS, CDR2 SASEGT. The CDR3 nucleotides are TGTGCCAGCAGCCCCTGGACTAGCGGGACGGGTGAGCAGTTCTTC. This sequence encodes CASSPWTSGTGEQFF.